These T cell receptor beta chains were read from a single sample in a study of blood T cell repertoires in COVID-19. This table comes from immunoSEQ multiplex PCR, and its TCRdb copy is limited to in-frame clones, with some not included. The repertoire holds tens of thousands of clones, with approximately 90% as singletons. The sample comprised peripheral blood. These receptors were obtained from a man aged 50 to 60 with acute or convalescent COVID-19. CDR3s include the opening cysteine and the closing phenylalanine or tryptophan. Each record gives: V gene, clone size, J gene, CDR3 length, D gene, CDR3 DNA, CDR3 protein. D genes are given only for firm matches. Some rows have no size entry. The others give once, few or many, or a class for an expanded clone.

TRBV11-3	NA	TRBJ1-3	15	TRBD1	TGTGCCAGCTCCAGGACAGGAGACTCTGGAAACACCATATATTTT	CASSRTGDSGNTIYF
TRBV5-1	NA	TRBJ2-3	14	NA	TGCGCCAGCAGCCCACAGGAAAGCACAGATACGCAGTATTTT	CASSPQESTDTQYF
TRBV5-1	NA	TRBJ1-4	14	NA	TGCGCCAGCAGCCCCGACAGGTCCGATGAAAAACTGTTTTTT	CASSPDRSDEKLFF
TRBV2	few	TRBJ1-2	14	TRBD1	TGTGCCAGCAAACCTGGGACAGGGAACTATGGCTACACCTTC	CASKPGTGNYGYTF
TRBV30	NA	TRBJ2-3	13	NA	TGTGCCTGGAGGCAGGCCTCCACAGATACGCAGTATTTT	CAWRQASTDTQYF
TRBV4-2	NA	TRBJ1-2	14	NA	TGTGCCAGCAGCCAAGAAAGGCAGGACTATGGCTACACCTTC	CASSQERQDYGYTF
TRBV12-3/TRBV12-4	once	TRBJ1-1	10	NA	TGTGCCGGCAACAGGGCTGGGGCTTTCTTT	CAGNRAGAFF
TRBV24-1	NA	TRBJ2-3	11	NA	TGTGCCACCAGTGAGTATGATACGCAGTATTTT	CATSEYDTQYF
TRBV5-6	NA	TRBJ2-1	16	TRBD2	TGTGCCAGCAGCTTGGTAGTAAGCGGGGGCCACAATGAGCAGTTCTTC	CASSLVVSGGHNEQFF
TRBV7-9	NA	TRBJ2-7	14	NA	TGTGCCAGCAGCCCTCAACAGGGAAGCTACGAGCAGTACTTC	CASSPQQGSYEQYF
TRBV18	NA	TRBJ1-1	16	TRBD1	TGTGCCAGCTCACGAACCGGGACAGCCAAGAACACTGAAGCTTTCTTT	CASSRTGTAKNTEAFF
TRBV3-1/TRBV3-2	NA	TRBJ2-1	12	NA	TGTGCCAGCAGCCAATTGAGGAATGAGCAGTTCTTC	CASSQLRNEQFF
TRBV24-1	once	TRBJ2-1	13	TRBD2	TGTGCCACCAGTGTTGGGGGGAGGGGTGAGCAGTTCTTC	CATSVGGRGEQFF
TRBV27	NA	TRBJ2-5	15	NA	TGTGCCAGCAGCCGAGCGGGACAACTTCAAGAGACCCAGTACTTC	CASSRAGQLQETQYF
TRBV27	NA	TRBJ2-7	15	NA	TGTGCCAGCAGTTATAACCCGGGACACCTATACGAGCAGTACTTC	CASSYNPGHLYEQYF
TRBV19	NA	TRBJ2-7	12	NA	TGTGCCAGTAGTATAGGCGCCTACGAGCAGTACTTC	CASSIGAYEQYF
TRBV18	NA	TRBJ1-6	15	TRBD1	TGTGCCAGCTCACGTTCGACAGGGGATAATTCACCCCTCCACTTT	CASSRSTGDNSPLHF
TRBV6-6	NA	TRBJ2-1	18	TRBD2	TGTGCCAGCAGTCCCCCCCCGACTAGCGGGATAATATACAATGAGCAGTTCTTC	CASSPPPTSGIIYNEQFF
TRBV5-1	few	TRBJ2-7	17	TRBD2	TGCGCCAGCAGCTTCGCTTCGACTAGCGGAAAAACCTACGAGCAGTACTTC	CASSFASTSGKTYEQYF
TRBV6-5	NA	TRBJ1-2	12	NA	TGTGCCAGCAAGCTACAGGATACTGGCTACACCTTC	CASKLQDTGYTF
TRBV6-2/TRBV6-3	NA	TRBJ2-2	15	TRBD2	TGTGCCAGCAGGCCTAGCGGGCAGAACACCGGGGAGCTGTTTTTT	CASRPSGQNTGELFF
TRBV24-1	few	TRBJ1-2	13	TRBD1	TGTGCCACCAGCACAGGGGACTACTATGGCTACACCTTC	CATSTGDYYGYTF
TRBV11-3	NA	TRBJ1-5	18	NA	TGTGCCAGCAGCCATCCGGGTTTTGCCCTATATAGCAATCAGCCCCAGCATTTT	CASSHPGFALYSNQPQHF
TRBV6-1	NA	TRBJ1-2	13	TRBD1	TGTGCCAGCAGAGAAGGGACAGTTGATGGCTACACCTTC	CASREGTVDGYTF
TRBV7-9	NA	TRBJ2-5	15	NA	TGTGCCAGCAGTTCGAAAGCGGGTTTGGCCGAGACCCAGTACTTC	CASSSKAGLAETQYF
TRBV30	NA	TRBJ1-1	11	NA	TGTGCCTGGAGAAACCCAGGGGAAGCTTTCTTT	CAWRNPGEAFF
TRBV18	once	TRBJ1-1	13	NA	TGTGCCAGCTCACGTGGGCCCCAAGTTGAAGCTTTCTTT	CASSRGPQVEAFF
TRBV6-5	NA	TRBJ1-1	14	TRBD1	TGTGCCAGCAGCCTACAGGGGGCTCGCACTGAAGCTTTCTTT	CASSLQGARTEAFF
TRBV9	NA	TRBJ2-5	13	NA	TGTGCCAGCAGTCTTAGCGGCCAAGAGACCCAGTACTTC	CASSLSGQETQYF
TRBV19	NA	TRBJ2-7	16	NA	TGTGCCAGTAGTACGGCCCCGGGGACAACCTCCTACGAGCAGTACTTC	CASSTAPGTTSYEQYF
TRBV5-1	NA	TRBJ2-5	16	TRBD2	TGCGCCAGCAGCTTGAGGCTAGCGGGAAGCCAAGAGACCCAGTACTTC	CASSLRLAGSQETQYF
TRBV11-2	NA	TRBJ2-7	15	TRBD2	TGTGCCAGCAGCCTGTGGACTAGCGCGGTCTACGAGCAGTACTTC	CASSLWTSAVYEQYF
TRBV11-3	NA	TRBJ2-5	14	NA	TGTGCCAGCAGCTTAATGTCTCGGGGGGAGACCCAGTACTTC	CASSLMSRGETQYF
TRBV5-1	NA	TRBJ2-5	16	TRBD1	TGCGCCAGCACTTCCGGGACAGGGGGCTACCAAGAGACCCAGTACTTC	CASTSGTGGYQETQYF
TRBV6-5	NA	TRBJ2-7	11	NA	TGTGCCAGCAGTAGGGGCGACGAGCAGTACTTC	CASSRGDEQYF
TRBV19	NA	TRBJ2-7	13	TRBD2	TGTGCCAGTAGTATAGCGGGGGGATACGAGCAGTACTTC	CASSIAGGYEQYF
TRBV18	few	TRBJ2-3	14	NA	TGTGCCAGCTCACCAGGGGGGTCCACAGATACGCAGTATTTT	CASSPGGSTDTQYF